This T cell receptor (beta chain) is drawn from a study of blood T cell repertoires in COVID-19. As for the study in general: T cells, B-cell-depleted T cells, or PBMCs supplied cDNA or gDNA.

Participants were aged about 18 to 89 years from approximately 25 US areas. Participants reported their clinical history, and cohort assignment relied on those reports. The CDR3 length is 14 residues. Original processing methods: Reference gene primer amplification gave nucleated cell count estimates. TCRdb keeps only in-frame clones here, not all; method: immunoSEQ multiplex PCR. V and J calls and clone size come straight from that table; D and trimming were deduced from the DNA. The data show approximately 190,000 clones, roughly 82% seen once. Material for sequencing was PBMCs or T cells enriched from blood (not recorded which). V and J are TRBV21-1 and TRBJ1-1; the table calls TRBD1, which could not be checked here. TRBV21-1 is a listed pseudogene. This TCR was recovered from a woman aged 60-75 years with acute COVID-19. The CDR3 nucleotides are TGTGCCAGCAGCATCACAGGGGCGAACACTGAAGCTTTCTTT. It encodes CASSITGANTEAFF.